This TCR beta chain was identified during a study of technical replicates of blood from a handful of donors. This clone was detected only once. The data were produced by immunoSEQ multiplex PCR, yet TCRdb's version contains in-frame clones alone and is incomplete. This sample yields tens of thousands of clones, of which approximately 97% are seen a single time; around 0.2% belongs to the top ten. The germline gives CDR1 SGDLS, CDR2 YYNGEE. The CDR3 covers 17 residues. Trimming removed 0 bases at V and 5 bases at J, with 20 bases between. The rearrangement links TRBV9 to TRBJ1-2; the D is unclear. This TCR was recovered from a human donor in good health. The sequenced material came from T cells isolated from PBMCs. The DNA for the CDR3 is TGTGCCAGCAGCGTAGGCCTCAGTACGTCGAGGGAATATGGCTACACCTTC. Amino acid sequence: CASSVGLSTSREYGYTF.